This T cell receptor (beta chain) was captured in a study of Graves' ophthalmopathy and Graves' hyperthyroidism. Study background: Peripheral blood sampling preceded any treatment and occurred at initial diagnosis. Findings and limits, study-wide: Blood shared most expanded thyroid clonotypes above 0.001 frequency. Forecasting of ophthalmopathy progression by the model achieved 60% to 71% sensitivity and 72.22% specificity.

As regards this clonotype: Its antigen is as yet unknown.

Amplified material comprised TCR beta CDR3 regions derived from RNA transcripts. The first round was an RT-PCR with HTBI primers, and the second round was a multiplex PCR. TCRdb processed the multiplex PCR reads anew with MiXCR; each CDR3 protein has one entry. The sample comprises hundreds of thousands of distinct CDR3 sequences, just over 40% of which are singletons, and more than 2.5% rests with the top ten. Sampling around 9.8 ml of fresh peripheral blood provided the PBMCs. Trimming pared 11 bases from V and 2 bases from J, leaving 13 bases between. The CDR3 has 14 residues. Germline loops: CDR1 ENHRY, CDR2 SYGVKD.

Sequences were obtained from peripheral blood. The TCR was taken from an adult man with Graves' ophthalmopathy. The V call is TRBV10-3, the J call TRBJ2-6, with D perhaps TRBD2 (5 bases). CDR3: CAVRSEAGANVLTF. The CDR3, as DNA: TGTGCCGTACGCTCGGAGGCTGGGGCCAACGTCCTGACTTTC.